The 7 T cell receptor beta chains listed next were all sequenced from one sample in a study of blood T cells in healthy people across ages. Using a J-beta primer mix together with a sample-barcoded 5' primer, a second PCR was run for roughly 6 to 11 cycles. From the 5' RACE reads, TCRdb called clonotypes with MiXCR, one entry per CDR3 protein. The repertoire holds more than 800,000 distinct CDR3 sequences, with more than 40% as singletons. The sequenced sample consisted of blood. These TCRs come from a woman in her fifties or sixties in good health.

The chain links TRBV11-1 to TRBJ2-5, with D uncertain. Near its end, the DNA agrees better with TRBJ2-7, so the J call may be wrong. Germline CDR1 is SGHAT and CDR2 is FQDESV (reference sequence). This CDR3 is 14 amino acids long. CDR3 DNA: TGTGCCAGCAGCTTAGGGGGAAACCCCTACGAGCAGTACTTC. Translation: CASSLGGNPYEQYF.

This sequence joins TRBV27 and TRBJ2-1, with 9 bases lining up with TRBD1. The germline V gene has CDR1 MNHEY and CDR2 SMNVEV (reference sequence). The CDR3 is 15 amino acids. Trimming took 2 bases from V and 8 from J; bases not matched to a gene: 7. DNA of the CDR3: TGTGCCAGCAGTTTACGACAGGGGGTATTGGATGAGCAGTTCTTC. It encodes CASSLRQGVLDEQFF.

This clonotype came up a few times. CDR3 sequence reads: CASSGFTEAFF. DNA of the CDR3: TGTGCCAGCAGTGGGTTCACTGAAGCTTTCTTT. The chain recombines TRBV28 with TRBJ1-1; D uncertain. The germline V and J ends were trimmed by 5 bases and 4 bases, with 5 bases remaining between them. The length of the CDR3 is 11 residues. CDR1 MDHEN and CDR2 SYDVKM come from the germline V gene.

The chain recombines TRBV5-4 with TRBJ2-5; D gene unclear. Between the trimmed V and J ends, which lost 1 base and 4 bases, there was a span of 11 bases. Germline values: CDR1 SGHNT, CDR2 YYREEE (reference sequence). This CDR3 comprises 14 residues. The CDR3 loop is CASSLLAEGETQYF. CDR3 DNA: TGTGCCAGCAGCTTGTTGGCCGAAGGAGAGACCCAGTACTTC. Variable domain in full (rest from reference TRBV5-4 and TRBJ2-5): ETGVTQSPTHLIKTRGQQVTLRCSSQSGHNTVSWYQQALGQGPQFIFQYYREEENGRGNFPPRFSGLQFPNYSSELNVNALELDDSALYLCASSLLAEGETQYFGPGTRLLVL.

The CDR3 protein is CAISQVLNEQFF. The DNA for the CDR3 is TGTGCCATCTCGCAAGTTCTAAATGAGCAGTTCTTC. This chain links TRBV6-1 with TRBJ2-1; D not certain. The length of the CDR3 is 12 residues. V was cut by 10 bases and J by 7 bases, with 14 bases left in between. CDR1 is MNHNS, CDR2 SASEGT, per germline.

J is TRBJ2-7 and V is TRBV6-1, with D possibly matching TRBD1 (6 bases). This CDR3 spans 14 amino acids. In germline, CDR1 is MNHNS, CDR2 SASEGT. Trimming took 1 base from V and 4 from J, leaving 11 bases between them. Written as DNA, the CDR3 is TGTGCCAGCAGTGAAGGAAGGGGGAAGTACGAGCAGTACTTC. This translates into CASSEGRGKYEQYF.

This clonotype came up a few times. The J gene is TRBJ2-5, the V gene TRBV10-3, with 10 nucleotides matching TRBD1. Germline V gene lookup returns CDR1 ENHRY and CDR2 SYGVKD. Trimming cost V 3 bases and J 5 bases; bases outside gene matches: 6. This CDR3 is built from 15 residues. The chain's CDR3 is CAISDSRDRGETQYF. CDR3 nucleotides: TGTGCCATCAGTGACTCTCGGGACAGGGGTGAGACCCAGTACTTC.